This is a list of T cell receptor beta chains from one sample in a study of cytomegalovirus exposure and HLA in healthy donors. The method was immunoSEQ multiplex PCR; TCRdb's version includes in-frame clones alone and lacks a portion of them. The top ten clones hold less than 1.5% of a sample with roughly 130,000 clones, roughly 84% of them seen once. Sample: PBMCs. Receptors originate from a girl aged 2 to 10 in good health and CMV-seronegative. Both conserved end residues are part of each CDR3. A D gene is named only where the DNA matches it firmly. Clone sizes are given selectively: once, few, many, or a class where the clone is expanded.

v_gene	abundance	j_gene	d_gene	CDR3nt	CDR3aa
TRBV30	-	TRBJ1-5	-	TGTGCCTGGAGTATCGGGATTGCTGGGATGCAGCCCCAGCATTTT	CAWSIGIAGMQPQHF
TRBV25-1	few	TRBJ1-1	-	TGTGCCAGCAGTGATTCTAGGCTCGTTCAGAGGGGGACTGAAGCTTTCTTT	CASSDSRLVQRGTEAFF
TRBV18	-	TRBJ1-2	-	TGTGCCAGCTCCCCCAGGGTCCAAGGAGCTAACTATGGCTACACCTTC	CASSPRVQGANYGYTF
TRBV5-8	-	TRBJ2-6	TRBD1	TGTGCCAGCAGCTTGTCGACAGGGGGCATCTCCGGGGCCAACGTCCTGACTTTC	CASSLSTGGISGANVLTF
TRBV27	-	TRBJ1-1	-	TGTGCCAGTTCCATAACAGGTTCGAGGTGGGACACTGAAGCTTTCTTT	CASSITGSRWDTEAFF
TRBV10-3	-	TRBJ2-7	TRBD1	TGTGCCATCAGTGAGTCTTTGGGGACAGGGGTCTTGGAGCAGTACTTC	CAISESLGTGVLEQYF
TRBV2	-	TRBJ2-1	TRBD2	TGTGCCAGCATCGCGGGAGGGTGGAATGAGCAGTTCTTC	CASIAGGWNEQFF
TRBV6-5	few	TRBJ2-7	TRBD2	TGTGCCAGTTGTCGTACTAGCGGGGGCCCCTACGAGCAGTACTTC	CASCRTSGGPYEQYF
TRBV30	-	TRBJ2-3	-	TGTGCCTGGAGTTTAGCCCTTACCTTCACAGATACGCAGTATTTT	CAWSLALTFTDTQYF
TRBV7-2	-	TRBJ1-5	-	TGTGCCAGCAGTATGAAGTGGGGGGGGAATCAGCCCCAGCATTTT	CASSMKWGGNQPQHF
TRBV5-1	-	TRBJ2-7	TRBD1	TGCGCCAGCAGTCATACTGGGACAGGGGTTTACGAGCAGTACTTC	CASSHTGTGVYEQYF
TRBV2	-	TRBJ1-5	-	TGTGCCAGCAGCGCGCAGGGGAAGCAGCCCCAGCATTTT	CASSAQGKQPQHF
TRBV30	-	TRBJ2-5	TRBD2	TGTGCCTGGAGTGGGGTAGCGGGGGCACAAGAGACCCAGTACTTC	CAWSGVAGAQETQYF
TRBV25-1	few	TRBJ1-1	-	TGTGCCAGCAGTGGTTCAGGGGCCTACACTGAAGCTTTCTTT	CASSGSGAYTEAFF
TRBV14	-	TRBJ2-1	TRBD1	TGTGCCAGCAGCCAAGATCCCGGGACAGTATGGAGTGAGCAGTTCTTC	CASSQDPGTVWSEQFF
TRBV5-4	-	TRBJ1-2	-	TGTGCCAGCAGCTTGTTTGGGGGGATGGGCTACACCTTC	CASSLFGGMGYTF
TRBV12-5	-	TRBJ2-4	-	TGTGCTAGTGGTTTGGTAAGGACACTTCTAGCCAAAAACATTCAGTACTTC	CASGLVRTLLAKNIQYF
TRBV28	-	TRBJ1-1	-	TGTGCCAGCAGTCTCACAGGGTACACTGAAGCTTTCTTT	CASSLTGYTEAFF
TRBV30	-	TRBJ1-6	-	TGTGCCTGGAGGGGGGCTCAAAATTCACCCCTCCACTTT	CAWRGAQNSPLHF
TRBV7-2	-	TRBJ2-7	-	TGTGCCAGCAAAATGGGTCAGGGGTCGCAGTACTTC	CASKMGQGSQYF
TRBV28	-	TRBJ1-1	TRBD1	TGTGCCAGCAGTTTTAACAGGGGGCGGTCTGAAGCTTTCTTT	CASSFNRGRSEAFF
TRBV4-3	-	TRBJ2-5	-	TGCGCCAGCAGCCAGCTCAGAGAGCGGGAGACCCAGTACTTC	CASSQLRERETQYF
TRBV30	-	TRBJ1-3	TRBD1	TGTGCCTGGAGTAAGCCGGGACAGTTTACTGGAAACACCATATATTTT	CAWSKPGQFTGNTIYF
TRBV5-4	-	TRBJ2-1	TRBD2	TGTGCCAGCAGCTCCCCGGGACTAGCGTCTGCTGAGCAGTTCTTC	CASSSPGLASAEQFF
TRBV27	-	TRBJ2-3	TRBD2	TGTGCCAGCAGTTTCCTGACTAGCGGAAGCACAGATACGCAGTATTTT	CASSFLTSGSTDTQYF
TRBV5-6	-	TRBJ1-1	-	TGTGCCAGCAGCTTGGGGCAGAATATGAACACTGAAGCTTTCTTT	CASSLGQNMNTEAFF
TRBV7-9	-	TRBJ2-7	TRBD1	TGTGCCAGCAGCCGGACAGGGCCCCCCTACGAGCAGTACTTC	CASSRTGPPYEQYF